A single TCR beta chain is shown here with its context. Naivety among CD8 cells was defined by CD45RO negativity and positive CCR7 selection, thereby excluding terminally differentiated effector memory CD45RA+ cells. This sample stems from a study of shared clonotypes between healthy human individuals. V gave up 3 bases and J gave up 0 bases, with 8 bases separating them. There are 15 residues in the CDR3. CDR1 is MNHEY and CDR2 is SMNVEV in the germline V gene (reference sequence). Sequencing used immunoSEQ multiplex PCR; TCRdb keeps in-frame clones, though not all of them. Of hundreds of thousands of clones listed, 85% to 95% are singletons.

The sample taken for sequencing was naive CD8+ T cells sorted from blood. The chain joins TRBV27 to TRBJ2-2; a weak D match, TRBD2 (5 bases). The receptor was isolated from a woman aged 25 to 39 in good health. This CDR3 is CASSFVGANTGELFF. The CDR3 DNA follows: TGTGCCAGCAGTTTCGTGGGAGCGAACACCGGGGAGCTGTTTTTT.